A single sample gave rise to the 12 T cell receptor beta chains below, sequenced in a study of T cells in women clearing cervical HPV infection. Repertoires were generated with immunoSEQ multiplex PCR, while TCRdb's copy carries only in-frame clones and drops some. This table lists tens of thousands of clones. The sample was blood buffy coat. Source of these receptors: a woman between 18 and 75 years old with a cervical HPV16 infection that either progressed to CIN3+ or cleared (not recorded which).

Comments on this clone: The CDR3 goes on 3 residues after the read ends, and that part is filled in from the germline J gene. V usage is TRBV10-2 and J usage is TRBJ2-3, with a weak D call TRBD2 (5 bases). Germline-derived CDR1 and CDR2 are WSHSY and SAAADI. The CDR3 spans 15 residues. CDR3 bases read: TGCGCCAGCAGTGCGGGGTCGGCAGGCAATCAGCCG. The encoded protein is CASSAGSAGNQP. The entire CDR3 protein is CASSAGSAGNQPQYF.

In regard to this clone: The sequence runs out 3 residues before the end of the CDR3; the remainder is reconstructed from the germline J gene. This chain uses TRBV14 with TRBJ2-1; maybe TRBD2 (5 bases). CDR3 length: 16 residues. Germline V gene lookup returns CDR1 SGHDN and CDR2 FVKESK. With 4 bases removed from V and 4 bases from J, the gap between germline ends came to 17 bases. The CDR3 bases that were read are TGTGCCAGCAGCCCCCCGGGGAGCATAGGGTACAATGAG. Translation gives CASSPPGSIGYNE. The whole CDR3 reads CASSPPGSIGYNEQFF.

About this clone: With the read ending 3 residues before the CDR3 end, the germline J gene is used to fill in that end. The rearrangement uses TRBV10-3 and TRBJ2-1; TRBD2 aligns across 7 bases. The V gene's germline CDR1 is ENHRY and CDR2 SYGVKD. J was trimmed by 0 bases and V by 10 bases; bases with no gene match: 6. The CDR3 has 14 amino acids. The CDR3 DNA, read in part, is TGTGCCACCAAAGTAGCGGGCTCCTACAATGAG. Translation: CATKVAGSYNE. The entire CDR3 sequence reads CATKVAGSYNEQFF.

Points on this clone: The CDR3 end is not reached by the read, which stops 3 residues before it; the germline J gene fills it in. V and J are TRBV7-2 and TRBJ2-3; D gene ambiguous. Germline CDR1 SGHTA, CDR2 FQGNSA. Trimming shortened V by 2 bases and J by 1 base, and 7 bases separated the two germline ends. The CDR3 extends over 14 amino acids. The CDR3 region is CASSLWLRTDTQYF. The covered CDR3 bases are TGTGCCAGCAGCTTATGGCTCCGCACAGATACG.

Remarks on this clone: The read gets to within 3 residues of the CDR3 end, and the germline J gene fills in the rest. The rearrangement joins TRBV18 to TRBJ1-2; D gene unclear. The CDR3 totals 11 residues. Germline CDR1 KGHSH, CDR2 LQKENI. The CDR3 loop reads CASSPQYDYTF. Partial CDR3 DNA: TGTGCCAGCTCACCCCAGTACGAC.

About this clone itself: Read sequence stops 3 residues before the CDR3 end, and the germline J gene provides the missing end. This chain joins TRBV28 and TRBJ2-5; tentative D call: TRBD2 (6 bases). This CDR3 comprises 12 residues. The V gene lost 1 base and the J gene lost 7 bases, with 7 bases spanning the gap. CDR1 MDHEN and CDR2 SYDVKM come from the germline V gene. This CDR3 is CASSLLGGTQYF. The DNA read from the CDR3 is TGTGCCAGCAGTTTATTGGGGGGGACC.

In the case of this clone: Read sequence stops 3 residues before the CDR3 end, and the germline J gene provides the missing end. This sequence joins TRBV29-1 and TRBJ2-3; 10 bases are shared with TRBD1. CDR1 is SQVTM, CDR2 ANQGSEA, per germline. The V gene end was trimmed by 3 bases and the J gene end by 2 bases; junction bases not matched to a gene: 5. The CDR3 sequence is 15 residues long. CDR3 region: CSVDRDRGFTDTQYF. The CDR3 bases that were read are TGCAGCGTTGACCGGGACAGGGGATTCACAGATACG.

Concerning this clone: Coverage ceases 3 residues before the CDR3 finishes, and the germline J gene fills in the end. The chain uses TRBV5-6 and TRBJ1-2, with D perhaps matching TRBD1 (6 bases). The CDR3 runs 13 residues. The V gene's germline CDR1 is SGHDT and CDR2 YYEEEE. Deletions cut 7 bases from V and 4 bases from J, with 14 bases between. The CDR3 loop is CASGGAQGYGYTF. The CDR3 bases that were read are TGTGCCAGCGGGGGGGCGCAGGGCTATGGC.

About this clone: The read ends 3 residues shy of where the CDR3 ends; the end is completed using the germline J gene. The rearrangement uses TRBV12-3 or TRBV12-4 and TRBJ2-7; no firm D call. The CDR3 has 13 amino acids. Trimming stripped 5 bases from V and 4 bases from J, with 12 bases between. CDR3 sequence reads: CASSQSKHYEQYF. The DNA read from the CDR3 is TGTGCCAGCAGTCAATCAAAGCATTACGAG.

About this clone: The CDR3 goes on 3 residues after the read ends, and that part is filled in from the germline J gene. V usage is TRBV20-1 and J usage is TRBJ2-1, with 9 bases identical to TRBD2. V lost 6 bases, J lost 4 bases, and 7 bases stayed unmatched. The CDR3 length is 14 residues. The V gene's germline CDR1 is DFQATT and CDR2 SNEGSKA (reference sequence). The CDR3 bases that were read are TGCAGTGCACGTGCGAGCGGGAGGTACAATGAG. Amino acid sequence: CSARASGRYNE. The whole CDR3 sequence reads CSARASGRYNEQFF.

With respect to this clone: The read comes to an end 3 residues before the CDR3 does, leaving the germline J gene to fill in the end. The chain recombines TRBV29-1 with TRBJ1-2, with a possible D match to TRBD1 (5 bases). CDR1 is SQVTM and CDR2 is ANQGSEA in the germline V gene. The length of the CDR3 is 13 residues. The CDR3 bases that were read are TGCAGCGTTCCGGCTGGGGGGGTAGATACC. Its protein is CSVPAGGVDT. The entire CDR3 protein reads CSVPAGGVDTYTF.

The CDR3: CSVDSLGTGGGTQYF. The sequenced part of the CDR3 DNA is TGCAGCGTTGACTCCTTAGGGACAGGAGGAGGGACC. This chain joins TRBV29-1 and TRBJ2-5, with 8 bases matching TRBD1. Coverage ceases 3 residues before the CDR3 finishes, and the germline J gene fills in the end. Trimming at V came to 3 bases and at J to 7 bases, leaving 13 bases not matched to a gene. The CDR3 is 15 amino acids. Germline V lookup: CDR1 SQVTM, CDR2 ANQGSEA. The entire variable domain, with the rest obtained from reference TRBV29-1 and TRBJ2-5, is as follows: SAVISQKPSRDICQRGTSLTIQCQVDSQVTMMFWYRQQPGQSLTLIATANQGSEATYESGFVIDKFPISRPNLTFSTLTVSNMSPEDSSIYLCSVDSLGTGGGTQYFGPGTRLLVL.